The entry below gives a single T cell receptor beta chain sequence along with its context. These data originate in a study of shared clonotypes between healthy human individuals. Repertoires were generated with immunoSEQ multiplex PCR, while TCRdb's copy carries only in-frame clones and drops some. The sample includes 2 million to 3 million clones, roughly 93% of them seen just once. V shed 1 base and J 6 bases; nucleotides not matched to a gene: 10. The CDR3 length is 16 residues. The germline V gene encodes CDR1 SGHVS and CDR2 FNYEAQ. The source is a man younger than 35 in good health. Some clones in this sample may be carry-over from other donors' samples. The sample consisted of naive CD4+ T cells from PBMCs. Specified subset: CD45RA+ positively selected. The V and J genes are TRBV7-6 and TRBJ2-7, with 9 bases identical to TRBD1. CDR3 bases: TGTGCCAGCAGCTTAGACAGGGGGCTAACGCTTGGCGAGCAGTACTTC. Protein sequence: CASSLDRGLTLGEQYF.